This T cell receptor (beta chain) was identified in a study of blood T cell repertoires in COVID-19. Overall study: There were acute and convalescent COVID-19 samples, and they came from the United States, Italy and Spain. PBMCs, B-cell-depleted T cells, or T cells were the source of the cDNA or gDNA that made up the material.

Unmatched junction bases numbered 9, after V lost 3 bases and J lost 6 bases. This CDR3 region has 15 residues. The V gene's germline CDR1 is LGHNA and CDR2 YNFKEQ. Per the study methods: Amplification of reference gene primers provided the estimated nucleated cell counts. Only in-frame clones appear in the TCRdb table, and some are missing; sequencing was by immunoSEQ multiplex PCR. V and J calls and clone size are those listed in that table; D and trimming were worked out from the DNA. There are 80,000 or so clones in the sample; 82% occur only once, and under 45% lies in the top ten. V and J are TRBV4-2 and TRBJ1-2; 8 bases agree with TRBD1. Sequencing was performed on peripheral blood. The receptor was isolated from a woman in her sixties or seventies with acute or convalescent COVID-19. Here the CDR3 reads CASSQADRGRHGYTF. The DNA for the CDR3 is TGTGCCAGCAGCCAGGCCGACAGGGGACGGCATGGCTACACCTTC.